These 19 T cell receptor beta chains share one sample of origin, sequenced in a study of CD8+ T cells in alopecia areata. Sample treatment: oral pan-JAK inhibitor, 5-10 mg twice daily. Extracted RNA was reverse transcribed, and the resulting cDNA served as sequencing template. The repertoire was sequenced with immunoSEQ multiplex PCR; TCRdb's copy has only in-frame clones and lacks some. The sample carries 150,000 to 200,000 clones, 64% recorded once. The input for sequencing was CD4+ T cells sorted from blood, taken around week 49, from a patient treated with tofacitinib. The receptors were gathered from a human donor with alopecia areata.

V usage is TRBV6-5 and J usage is TRBJ1-1; 8 bases line up with TRBD1. Germline assignment: CDR1 MNHEY and CDR2 SVGAGI. The CDR3 spans 14 residues. V gave up 5 bases and J gave up 3 bases; unmatched junction bases: 5. The CDR3 region is CASSETDRDTEAFF. In nucleotides, the CDR3 is TGTGCCAGCAGTGAAACGGACAGGGACACTGAAGCTTTCTTT.

V usage is TRBV30 and J usage is TRBJ2-3; D not certain. V lost 3 bases and J lost 9, with 16 bases in between. The germline V gene encodes CDR1 GTSNPN and CDR2 SVGIG (reference sequence). This CDR3 is built from 13 residues. CDR3 DNA sequence: TGTGCCTGGAGCGGCCGGAACGTCGGGACGCAGTATTTT. This sequence encodes CAWSGRNVGTQYF.

The chain recombines TRBV29-1 with TRBJ2-1; TRBD2 aligns across 7 bases. Trimming cost V 1 base and J 0 bases; bases outside gene matches: 6. The CDR3 covers 16 residues. Germline V CDR1 and CDR2: SQVTM, ANQGSEA. The CDR3 region is CSVEGGWGGSYNEQFF. For the CDR3, the DNA is TGCAGCGTTGAAGGCGGTTGGGGGGGCTCCTACAATGAGCAGTTCTTC.

J is TRBJ1-6 and V is TRBV7-2; D is possibly TRBD1 (6 bases). The V gene's germline CDR1 is SGHTA and CDR2 FQGNSA. Trimming shortened V by 1 base and J by 6 bases, and 10 bases separated the two germline ends. The CDR3 covers 15 residues. The CDR3 DNA reads TGTGCCAGCAGCTTAGTACAGGGAGGTAATTCACCCCTCCACTTT. Amino acids: CASSLVQGGNSPLHF.

V is TRBV7-9 and J is TRBJ1-4, with 9 bases aligning to TRBD1. The germline CDR1 and CDR2 sequences are SEHNR and FQNEAQ (reference sequence). The CDR3 is made up of 15 amino acids. Germline trimming cut 3 bases from V and 6 bases from J; bases unmatched to any gene: 5. The CDR3 DNA reads as TGTGCCAGCAGCTTCCCGGGACAGGGCTATGAAAAACTGTTTTTT. It specifies CASSFPGQGYEKLFF. Full variable domain (outside the CDR3, taken from reference TRBV7-9 and TRBJ1-4): DTGVSQNPRHKITKRGQNVTFRCDPISEHNRLYWYRQTLGQGPEFLTYFQNEAQLEKSRLLSDRFSAERPKGSFSTLEIQRTEQGDSAMYLCASSFPGQGYEKLFFGSGTQLSVL.

This clone was seen more than once but under ten times. V is TRBV7-2 and J is TRBJ2-4; no firm D call. Trimming removed 4 bases at V and 9 bases at J, with 10 bases between. The CDR3 runs to 12 residues. CDR1 SGHTA and CDR2 FQGNSA come from the germline V gene. CDR3 nucleotide sequence: TGTGCCAGCAGCTCCGGAGATAGCATTCAGTACTTC. Its protein product is CASSSGDSIQYF.

The chain links TRBV9 to TRBJ1-2; D gene ambiguous. The length of the CDR3 is 14 residues. Trimming cost V 0 bases and J 4 bases, with 10 bases left between them. CDR1 SGDLS and CDR2 YYNGEE come from the germline V gene. In nucleotides, the CDR3 is TGTGCCAGCAGCGTAGGGAAAGGGTCCTATGGCTACACCTTC. Residues: CASSVGKGSYGYTF.

This chain links TRBV4-1 with TRBJ1-1, with TRBD1 as a possible D gene (5 bases). This CDR3 is 17 amino acids long. The germline V and J ends were trimmed by 0 bases and 11 bases, with 25 bases remaining between them. From germline, CDR1 is MGHRA and CDR2 YSYEKL. The CDR3 sequence is CASSQEPAGGAGKKAFF. CDR3 in DNA: TGCGCCAGCAGCCAAGAACCCGCGGGAGGTGCAGGGAAGAAGGCTTTCTTT.

Note on this clone: Compared with germline, one end of the junction differs, possibly owing to a read error. V is TRBV4-3 and J is TRBJ2-1; D not resolved. The CDR3 is made up of 12 amino acids. Per the germline V gene, CDR1 is LGHNA and CDR2 is YSLEER. This CDR3 is CASSDMNRPLVF. In DNA, the CDR3 is TGCGCCAGCAGCGACATGAACCGACCCCTGGTCTTC.

This clone was observed a few times. V gene TRBV30 combines with J gene TRBJ1-2, with 9 bases aligning to TRBD1. Losses at the gene ends were 1 base for V and 8 bases for J; bases not matched to a gene: 2. Germline V gene data show CDR1 as GTSNPN and CDR2 as SVGIG (reference sequence). The CDR3 is 12 residues long. The CDR3 spells CAWSAQGAGYTF. The CDR3 nucleotides read TGTGCCTGGAGTGCACAGGGGGCCGGCTACACCTTC.

This sequence joins TRBV30 and TRBJ1-6, with 7 nucleotides matching TRBD1. Germline V gives CDR1 GTSNPN, CDR2 SVGIG (reference sequence). The V segment lost 0 bases and the J segment 7 bases; nucleotides outside the gene matches: 6. CDR3 length: 15 amino acids. The CDR3 region is CAWSVLDRVNSPLHF. CDR3 nucleotides: TGTGCCTGGAGTGTACTCGACAGGGTAAATTCACCCCTCCACTTT.

The rearrangement joins TRBV5-1 to TRBJ1-6; D possibly corresponds to TRBD1 (5 bases). Germline-derived CDR1 and CDR2 are SGHRS and YFSETQ. V lost 0 bases and J lost 6, with 13 bases in between. There are 16 residues in the CDR3. The CDR3 reads CASSLEGRRFNSPLHF. CDR3 nucleotides: TGCGCCAGCAGCTTGGAGGGACGGAGATTTAATTCACCCCTCCACTTT.

A note on this clone: In the same sample, other DNA sequences code for this CDR3. The rearrangement links TRBV7-2 to TRBJ2-5; D gene unclear. The CDR3 has 11 amino acids. Trimming left V 2 bases short and J 5 bases short, with 3 bases between. Germline loops: CDR1 SGHTA, CDR2 FQGNSA. The CDR3 DNA reads TGTGCCAGCAGCTTAAAGGAGACCCAGTACTTC. Residues: CASSLKETQYF. Combining the CDR3 with reference TRBV7-2 and TRBJ2-5 gives the whole variable domain GAGVSQSPSNKVTEKGKDVELRCDPISGHTALYWYRQSLGQGLEFLIYFQGNSAPDKSGLPSDRFSAERTGGSVSTLTIQRTQQEDSAVYLCASSLKETQYFGPGTRLLVL.

The chain couples TRBV2 to TRBJ2-7; 8 positions agree with TRBD1. CDR3 length: 16 amino acids. In germline, CDR1 is SNHLY, CDR2 FYNNEI. The trim removed 0 bases at V and 6 bases at J, leaving 10 bases unmatched. Here the CDR3 DNA reads TGTGCCAGCAGTGAAGCGCTTGGGCAGGGGGCTCGCGAGCAGTACTTC. Its translation: CASSEALGQGAREQYF.

The gene calls are TRBV29-1 and TRBJ1-5, with D possibly being TRBD1 (5 bases). The germline V gene encodes CDR1 SQVTM and CDR2 ANQGSEA. Trimming removed 3 bases from V and 3 bases from J, with 9 bases in between. The CDR3 is 13 residues long. The CDR3 DNA sequence: TGCAGCGTTGAGGGGGGTATCAATCAGCCCCAGCATTTT. Translation: CSVEGGINQPQHF.

The genes are TRBV15 and TRBJ2-7; D gene unclear. CDR1 is LNHNV and CDR2 is YYDKDF in the germline V gene (reference sequence). Trimming removed 1 base from V and 7 bases from J, with 5 bases in between. CDR3 length: 11 residues. CDR3 sequence reads: CATSRVGEQYF. The CDR3 region has the DNA TGTGCCACCAGCAGAGTCGGAGAGCAGTACTTC.

The rearrangement joins TRBV5-1 to TRBJ2-5; 10 nucleotides match TRBD2. CDR3 length: 14 amino acids. CDR1 and CDR2 from the germline V gene are SGHRS and YFSETQ. The V gene end was trimmed by 2 bases and the J gene end by 4 bases; junction bases not matched to a gene: 2. CDR3 amino acids: CASSFGTSVETQYF. The CDR3 coding sequence is TGCGCCAGCAGCTTCGGGACTAGCGTAGAGACCCAGTACTTC.

The gene calls are TRBV29-1 and TRBJ2-3; no clear D. V gave up 3 bases and J gave up 3 bases, with 10 bases separating them. This CDR3 has 13 residues. Germline loops: CDR1 SQVTM, CDR2 ANQGSEA. The CDR3 nucleotides read TGCAGCGTTGACCCGTCCCGGACAGATACGCAGTATTTT. Its translation: CSVDPSRTDTQYF.

A few counts support this clone. This rearrangement joins TRBV29-1 to TRBJ2-6, with a weak D call TRBD1 (5 bases). CDR1 is SQVTM and CDR2 is ANQGSEA in the germline V gene. V lost 7 bases and J 3 bases, leaving 7 bases between the germline ends. The length of the CDR3 is 12 residues. DNA of the CDR3: TGCAGCGCAGGGTTTGGGGCCAACGTCCTGACTTTC. As protein: CSAGFGANVLTF. Complete variable domain (other parts from reference TRBV29-1 and TRBJ2-6): SAVISQKPSRDICQRGTSLTIQCQVDSQVTMMFWYRQQPGQSLTLIATANQGSEATYESGFVIDKFPISRPNLTFSTLTVSNMSPEDSSIYLCSAGFGANVLTFGAGSRLTVL.